These 29 T cell receptor beta chains were sequenced from one sample in a study of early stage breast cancer tumors. Sequenced by immunoSEQ multiplex PCR; TCRdb stores in-frame clones only, minus some. The sample records 25,000 to 30,000 clones, roughly two thirds being singletons. The sample taken for sequencing was blood. Receptor source: a person aged 50-59 years with breast cancer.

The chain links TRBV10-3 to TRBJ2-3; D gene ambiguous. V was cut by 2 bases and J by 0 bases, with 9 bases left in between. Germline CDR1 ENHRY, CDR2 SYGVKD. The CDR3 is 15 residues long. The CDR3 DNA follows: TGTGCCATCAGTGAGGTGGCAGCTAGCACAGATACGCAGTATTTT. It encodes CAISEVAASTDTQYF.

This chain links TRBV27 with TRBJ2-7; TRBD2 aligns across 7 bases. The length of the CDR3 is 12 residues. J lost 3 bases, V lost 6 bases, and 2 bases had no gene match. Germline V CDR1 and CDR2: MNHEY, SMNVEV (reference sequence). The CDR3 loop is CASSPGGYEQYF. Written as DNA, the CDR3 is TGTGCCAGCAGCCCGGGGGGCTACGAGCAGTACTTC.

This chain joins TRBV6-1 and TRBJ2-3; D not certain. CDR3 length: 13 amino acids. Between the trimmed V and J ends, which lost 3 bases and 2 bases, there was a span of 6 bases. Germline V gene lookup returns CDR1 MNHNS and CDR2 SASEGT. The CDR3 DNA follows: TGTGCCAGCAGTGAGATGCCCACAGATACGCAGTATTTT. This gives the protein CASSEMPTDTQYF.

This clone was recorded once. The chain couples TRBV5-1 to TRBJ2-1; D possibly corresponds to TRBD2 (6 bases). Per germline, CDR1 SGHRS and CDR2 YFSETQ. The V end lost 3 bases, the J end lost 7 bases, and 17 bases lay between the germline ends. This CDR3 is built from 15 residues. Here the CDR3 reads CASSSFRGGVNEQFF. DNA for the CDR3: TGCGCCAGCAGCTCATTCCGGGGAGGTGTAAATGAGCAGTTCTTC. Looking up the rest from reference TRBV5-1 and TRBJ2-1 gives the full variable domain: KAGVTQTPRYLIKTRGQQVTLSCSPISGHRSVSWYQQTPGQGLQFLFEYFSETQRNKGNFPGRFSGRQFSNSRSEMNVSTLELGDSALYLCASSSFRGGVNEQFFGPGTRLTVL.

The CDR3 loop is CATSRAREPQYF. In DNA form, the CDR3 reads TGTGCCACCAGCAGAGCTCGGGAGCCCCAGTACTTC. The chain employs TRBV15 and TRBJ2-5; D might be TRBD2 (6 bases). Trimming removed 1 base at V and 9 bases at J, with 9 bases between. There are 12 residues in the CDR3. The germline CDR1 and CDR2 sequences are LNHNV and YYDKDF (reference sequence).

This chain links TRBV23-1 with TRBJ1-1, with 7 bases aligning to TRBD1. TRBV23-1 is filed as an ORF, its function uncertain. The CDR3 consists of 13 residues. With V trimmed by 7 bases and J by 6 bases, 8 bases remained unmatched. CDR3 residues: CASTRQGMAEAFF. For the CDR3, the DNA is TGCGCCAGCACCCGACAGGGAATGGCTGAAGCTTTCTTT.

This clone was seen a few times. This rearrangement joins TRBV4-1 to TRBJ2-1; D is ambiguous. Germline CDR1 reads MGHRA; CDR2 reads YSYEKL. The V end lost 4 bases, the J end lost 6 bases, and 7 bases lay between the germline ends. CDR3 size: 12 residues. The CDR3 region has the DNA TGCGCCAGCAGCCCCTCCGCCAATGAGCAGTTCTTC. Its protein product is CASSPSANEQFF.

This rearrangement joins TRBV7-9 to TRBJ2-1; D tentatively fits TRBD1 or TRBD2 (5 bases each). With 6 bases removed from V and 0 bases from J, the gap between germline ends came to 15 bases. CDR1 and CDR2 from the germline V gene are SEHNR and FQNEAQ (reference sequence). The CDR3 contains 16 residues. CDR3 residues: CASRHSLGGSYNEQFF. CDR3 coding DNA: TGTGCCAGCAGGCATTCACTTGGGGGCTCCTACAATGAGCAGTTCTTC.

This chain uses TRBV10-3 with TRBJ1-2; TRBD1 might be the D (6 bases). This CDR3 region has 15 residues. Deletions cut 0 bases from V and 11 bases from J, with 19 bases between. Germline CDR1 ENHRY, CDR2 SYGVKD. In DNA form, the CDR3 reads TGTGCCATCAGTGAGTCTGGTGGGGGGCAAGTGAGATACACCTTC. This translates into CAISESGGGQVRYTF.

The chain joins TRBV4-2 to TRBJ2-7; unclear D gene. Trimming shortened V by 1 base and J by 5 bases, and 12 bases separated the two germline ends. CDR1 LGHNA and CDR2 YNFKEQ come from the germline V gene. CDR3 size: 14 residues. As DNA, the CDR3 is TGTGCCAGCAGCCAAGGGCTAGAGGCGAACGAGCAGTACTTC. Translating it yields CASSQGLEANEQYF.

The gene calls are TRBV14 and TRBJ2-7; 7 bases line up with TRBD1. Germline CDR1 SGHDN, CDR2 FVKESK. The junction had 5 bases not matched to a gene; V was cut back by 0 bases and J by 9 bases. This CDR3 spans 13 amino acids. The CDR3 bases are TGTGCCAGCAGCCAAGATTTTGGGACAGCGCAGTACTTC. Encoded protein: CASSQDFGTAQYF.

The chain has TRBV7-2 and TRBJ2-7; 8 bases fit TRBD2. CDR3 length: 13 residues. V trimming: 4 bases; J trimming: 2 bases; junction bases outside the gene matches: 1. From germline, CDR1 is SGHTA and CDR2 FQGNSA. The CDR3, as DNA: TGTGCCAGCAGCTCGCGGGGGGCCTACGAGCAGTACTTC. It codes for CASSSRGAYEQYF. The entire variable domain, with the rest obtained from reference TRBV7-2 and TRBJ2-7, is as follows: GAGVSQSPSNKVTEKGKDVELRCDPISGHTALYWYRQSLGQGLEFLIYFQGNSAPDKSGLPSDRFSAERTGGSVSTLTIQRTQQEDSAVYLCASSSRGAYEQYFGPGTRLTVT.

This sequence joins TRBV9 and TRBJ2-7; D is unresolved. Trimming took 4 bases from V and 6 from J, leaving 14 bases between them. The CDR3 runs 13 residues. Germline V gives CDR1 SGDLS, CDR2 YYNGEE. The CDR3 is CASSLGHLGEQYF. CDR3 bases: TGTGCCAGCAGCCTCGGCCACCTTGGCGAGCAGTACTTC. Full variable domain (rest looked up from reference TRBV9 and TRBJ2-7): DSGVTQTPKHLITATGQRVTLRCSPRSGDLSVYWYQQSLDQGLQFLIQYYNGEERAKGNILERFSAQQFPDLHSELNLSSLELGDSALYFCASSLGHLGEQYFGPGTRLTVT.

The chain is built from TRBV27 and TRBJ2-7; 12 bases are a match to TRBD2. The V segment lost 0 bases and the J segment 5 bases; nucleotides outside the gene matches: 11. Germline V gene sequence: CDR1 MNHEY, CDR2 SMNVEV (reference sequence). CDR3 length: 18 residues. CDR3 DNA sequence: TGTGCCAGCAGTTTATCGTGGGCTAGCGGGAGGGTTAGCCACGAGCAGTACTTC. Encoded protein: CASSLSWASGRVSHEQYF.

CDR3 coding DNA: TGTGCCAGCAGCTCGATTTACCGGACTAGCGGGAGCTACGAGCAGTACTTC. It yields the protein CASSSIYRTSGSYEQYF. This sequence joins TRBV7-9 and TRBJ2-7; 13 bases line up with TRBD2. This CDR3 comprises 17 residues. V trimming: 4 bases; J trimming: 3 bases; junction bases outside the gene matches: 9. CDR1 is SEHNR and CDR2 is FQNEAQ in the germline V gene (reference sequence). The variable domain in full, completed from reference TRBV7-9 and TRBJ2-7, reads DTGVSQNPRHKITKRGQNVTFRCDPISEHNRLYWYRQTLGQGPEFLTYFQNEAQLEKSRLLSDRFSAERPKGSFSTLEIQRTEQGDSAMYLCASSSIYRTSGSYEQYFGPGTRLTVT.

The chain combines TRBV5-5 with TRBJ2-1; 11 nucleotides agree with TRBD1. From germline, CDR1 is SGHKS and CDR2 YYEKEE (reference sequence). V was clipped by 0 bases and J by 8 bases; unmatched bases: 7. The CDR3 totals 16 residues. This chain's CDR3 is CASSLASRTGGHEQFF. DNA of the CDR3: TGTGCCAGCAGCTTGGCCTCTCGGACAGGGGGCCATGAGCAGTTCTTC.

In its sample, this clone was seen once. V is TRBV29-1 and J is TRBJ1-1; perhaps TRBD1 as D (5 bases). The germline V and J ends were trimmed by 4 bases and 3 bases, with 6 bases remaining between them. From germline, CDR1 is SQVTM and CDR2 ANQGSEA. CDR3 length equals 11 residues. This chain's CDR3 is CSVAGYTEAFF. The CDR3 region has the DNA TGCAGCGTTGCAGGGTACACTGAAGCTTTCTTT.

The rearrangement joins TRBV18 to TRBJ1-1; D ambiguous. CDR3 size: 13 residues. Germline CDR1 and CDR2: KGHSH and LQKENI. Deletions cut 2 bases from V and 1 base from J, with 5 bases between. The CDR3 sequence is CASSPGRNTEAFF. The CDR3 DNA reads TGTGCCAGCTCACCAGGAAGGAACACTGAAGCTTTCTTT.

The chain joins TRBV19 to TRBJ2-7, with TRBD1 as a possible D gene (5 bases). CDR1 is LNHDA and CDR2 is SQIVND in the germline V gene (reference sequence). Trimming pared 11 bases from V and 0 bases from J, leaving 8 bases between. CDR3 size: 11 residues. This CDR3 reads CASRGSYEQYF. DNA of the CDR3: TGTGCCTCAAGGGGCTCCTACGAGCAGTACTTC.

The J gene is TRBJ1-2, the V gene TRBV6-5; D is undetermined. V lost 4 bases and J 6 bases, leaving 15 bases between the germline ends. CDR1 is MNHEY, CDR2 SVGAGI, per germline. This CDR3 contains 14 residues. CDR3 residues: CASSLEGGWDGYTF. As DNA, the CDR3 is TGTGCCAGCAGTTTGGAGGGAGGATGGGATGGCTACACCTTC.

The chain is built from TRBV2 and TRBJ2-2; TRBD2 matches 10 bases. Germline lookup yields CDR1 SNHLY and CDR2 FYNNEI. The CDR3 runs 16 residues. V gave up 4 bases and J gave up 4 bases; unmatched junction bases: 6. Here the CDR3 DNA reads TGTGCCAGCAGTGTTCTAGCGGGAGTGGTCACCGGGGAGCTGTTTTTT. Translated: CASSVLAGVVTGELFF. Drawing the rest from reference TRBV2 and TRBJ2-2, the complete variable domain is EPEVTQTPSHQVTQMGQEVILRCVPISNHLYFYWYRQILGQKVEFLVSFYNNEISEKSEIFDDQFSVERPDGSNFTLKIRSTKLEDSAMYFCASSVLAGVVTGELFFGEGSRLTVL.

J is TRBJ1-1 and V is TRBV19, with D unclear. Between the trimmed V and J ends, which lost 0 bases and 8 bases, there was a span of 7 bases. This CDR3 has 12 residues. Per the germline V gene, CDR1 is LNHDA and CDR2 is SQIVND (reference sequence). CDR3 amino acids: CASSIDYEEAFF. In DNA, the CDR3 is TGTGCCAGTAGTATAGATTATGAGGAAGCTTTCTTT.

The CDR3 is CASSLEVSTDTQYF. CDR3 DNA sequence: TGTGCCAGCAGCTTGGAGGTTTCCACAGATACGCAGTATTTT. The chain recombines TRBV5-4 with TRBJ2-3, with D uncertain. V gave up 0 bases and J gave up 2 bases, with 7 bases separating them. The CDR3 is 14 amino acids. The germline gives CDR1 SGHNT, CDR2 YYREEE (reference sequence).

This sequence joins TRBV7-2 and TRBJ2-1, with TRBD1 identical over 8 bases. The germline CDR1 and CDR2 sequences are SGHTA and FQGNSA. The CDR3 contains 14 residues. V was pared by 6 bases and J by 7 bases, with 8 bases of the junction left unmatched. CDR3 region: CASRNGQGVNEQFF. CDR3 DNA: TGTGCCAGCAGAAACGGACAGGGCGTTAATGAGCAGTTCTTC.

This clone has a single count. The rearrangement links TRBV7-9 to TRBJ2-5; D gene ambiguous. This CDR3 comprises 14 residues. Trimming removed 0 bases from V and 0 bases from J, with 5 bases in between. Germline loops: CDR1 SEHNR, CDR2 FQNEAQ (reference sequence). Here the CDR3 DNA reads TGTGCCAGCAGCTTAGCGGGTCACCAAGAGACCCAGTACTTC. Protein sequence: CASSLAGHQETQYF.

The chain has TRBV7-9 and TRBJ1-2, with unresolved D. Germline CDR1 reads SEHNR; CDR2 reads FQNEAQ (reference sequence). The CDR3 runs to 12 residues. The V gene lost 2 bases and the J gene lost 6 bases, with 7 bases spanning the gap. The CDR3 nucleotides are TGTGCCAGCAGCTTACGAGGACATGGCTACACCTTC. The encoded protein is CASSLRGHGYTF.

The chain has TRBV7-9 and TRBJ1-2; tentative D call: TRBD1 (5 bases). This CDR3 region has 14 residues. Germline V gene lookup returns CDR1 SEHNR and CDR2 FQNEAQ (reference sequence). V dropped 4 bases and J dropped 8 bases, with 17 bases sitting between them. The DNA for the CDR3 is TGTGCCAGCAGCTCCGATTTGGGGCTTCCCGGCTACACCTTC. Residues: CASSSDLGLPGYTF.

V usage is TRBV5-4 and J usage is TRBJ2-2; D is unresolved. Per the germline V gene, CDR1 is SGHNT and CDR2 is YYREEE (reference sequence). Trimming stripped 0 bases from V and 6 bases from J, with 6 bases between. The CDR3 has 13 amino acids. The CDR3 loop reads CASSLVDAGELFF. The DNA for the CDR3 is TGTGCCAGCAGCTTGGTTGATGCCGGGGAGCTGTTTTTT.

The chain links TRBV20-1 to TRBJ2-7; D gene uncertain. The CDR3 is 11 residues long. Germline V gene lookup returns CDR1 DFQATT and CDR2 SNEGSKA (reference sequence). The V gene lost 3 bases and the J gene lost 7 bases, with 10 bases spanning the gap. In nucleotides, the CDR3 is TGCAGTGCTAGTTTAGTTGGGGAGCAGTACTTC. Protein sequence: CSASLVGEQYF.